This T cell receptor beta chain was profiled in a study of shared clonotypes between healthy human individuals. Naive CD8 cells lacked CD45RO, underwent positive selection for CCR7 and left out terminally differentiated effector memory CD45RA+ cells. Germline loops: CDR1 SGHAT, CDR2 FQNNGV. CDR3 length: 16 residues. Trimming took 6 bases from V and 1 from J, leaving 19 bases between them. Clones were read by immunoSEQ multiplex PCR, and TCRdb kept only the in-frame ones, dropping some. The sample holds a few hundred thousand clones, around 95% seen once. Sequencing was carried out using naive CD8+ T cells sorted from blood. The chain is built from TRBV11-2 and TRBJ2-7; a weak D match, TRBD1 (6 bases). The TCR sequence derives from a woman between 25 and 40 years old in good health. The DNA of the CDR3 is TGTGCCAGCAGGAACAGGGCGAGAGGGGATTCCTACGAGCAGTACTTC. It specifies CASRNRARGDSYEQYF.